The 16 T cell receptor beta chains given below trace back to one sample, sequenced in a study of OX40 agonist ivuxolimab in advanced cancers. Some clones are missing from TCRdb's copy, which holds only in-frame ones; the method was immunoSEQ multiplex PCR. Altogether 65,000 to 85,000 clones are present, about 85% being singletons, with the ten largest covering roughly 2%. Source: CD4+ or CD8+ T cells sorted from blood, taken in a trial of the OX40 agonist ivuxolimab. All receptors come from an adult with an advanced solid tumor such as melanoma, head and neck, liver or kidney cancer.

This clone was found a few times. CDR3 protein: CAISESASGRLSSYNEQFF. The CDR3 bases are TGTGCCATCAGTGAGTCAGCTAGCGGGCGTCTTAGCTCCTACAATGAGCAGTTCTTC. The chain recombines TRBV10-3 with TRBJ2-1; 8 positions match TRBD2. The V gene end was trimmed by 0 bases and the J gene end by 0 bases; junction bases not matched to a gene: 10. This CDR3 spans 19 amino acids. Germline lookup yields CDR1 ENHRY and CDR2 SYGVKD.

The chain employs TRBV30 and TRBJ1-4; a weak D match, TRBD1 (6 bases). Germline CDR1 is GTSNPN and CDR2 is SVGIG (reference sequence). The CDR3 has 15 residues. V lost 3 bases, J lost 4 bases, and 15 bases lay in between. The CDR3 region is CAWRGVTGINEKLFF. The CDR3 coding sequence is TGTGCCTGGAGGGGGGTAACAGGGATTAATGAAAAACTGTTTTTT.

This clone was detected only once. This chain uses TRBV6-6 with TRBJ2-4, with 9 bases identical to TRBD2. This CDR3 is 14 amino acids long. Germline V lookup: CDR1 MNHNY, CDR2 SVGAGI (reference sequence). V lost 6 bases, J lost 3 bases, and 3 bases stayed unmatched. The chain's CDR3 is CASRISGSKNIQYF. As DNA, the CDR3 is TGTGCCAGCAGAATTAGCGGGAGCAAAAACATTCAGTACTTC.

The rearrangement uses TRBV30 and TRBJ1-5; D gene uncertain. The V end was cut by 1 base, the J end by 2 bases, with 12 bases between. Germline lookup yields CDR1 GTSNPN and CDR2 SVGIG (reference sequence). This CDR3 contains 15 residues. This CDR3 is CAWSDGPYGNQPQHF. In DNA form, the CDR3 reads TGTGCCTGGAGTGATGGCCCATATGGCAATCAGCCCCAGCATTTT.

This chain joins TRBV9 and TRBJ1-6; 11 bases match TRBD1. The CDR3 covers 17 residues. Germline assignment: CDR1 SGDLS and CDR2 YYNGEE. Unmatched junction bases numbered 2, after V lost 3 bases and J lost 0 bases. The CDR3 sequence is CASSAGTGGSYNSPLHF. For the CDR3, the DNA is TGTGCCAGCAGCGCCGGGACAGGGGGCTCCTATAATTCACCCCTCCACTTT. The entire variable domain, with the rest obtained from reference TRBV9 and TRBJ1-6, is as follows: DSGVTQTPKHLITATGQRVTLRCSPRSGDLSVYWYQQSLDQGLQFLIQYYNGEERAKGNILERFSAQQFPDLHSELNLSSLELGDSALYFCASSAGTGGSYNSPLHFGNGTRLTVT.

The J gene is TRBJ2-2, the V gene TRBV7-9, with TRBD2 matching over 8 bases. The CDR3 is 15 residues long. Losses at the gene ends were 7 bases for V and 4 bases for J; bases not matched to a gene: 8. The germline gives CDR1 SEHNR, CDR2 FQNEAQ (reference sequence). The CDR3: CASNGGRLGTGELFF. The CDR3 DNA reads TGTGCCAGCAACGGCGGGAGGCTCGGCACCGGGGAGCTGTTTTTT. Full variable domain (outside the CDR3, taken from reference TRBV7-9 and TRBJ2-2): DTGVSQNPRHKITKRGQNVTFRCDPISEHNRLYWYRQTLGQGPEFLTYFQNEAQLEKSRLLSDRFSAERPKGSFSTLEIQRTEQGDSAMYLCASNGGRLGTGELFFGEGSRLTVL.

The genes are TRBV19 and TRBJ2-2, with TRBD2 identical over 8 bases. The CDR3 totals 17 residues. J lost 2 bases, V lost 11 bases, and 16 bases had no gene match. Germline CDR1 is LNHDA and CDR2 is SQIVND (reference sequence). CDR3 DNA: TGTGCCTCTACCATCAGGGCGGGGGGCTCCAACACCGGGGAGCTGTTTTTT. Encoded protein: CASTIRAGGSNTGELFF. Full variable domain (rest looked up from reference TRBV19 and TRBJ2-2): DGGITQSPKYLFRKEGQNVTLSCEQNLNHDAMYWYRQDPGQGLRLIYYSQIVNDFQKGDIAEGYSVSREKKESFPLTVTSAQKNPTAFYLCASTIRAGGSNTGELFFGEGSRLTVL.

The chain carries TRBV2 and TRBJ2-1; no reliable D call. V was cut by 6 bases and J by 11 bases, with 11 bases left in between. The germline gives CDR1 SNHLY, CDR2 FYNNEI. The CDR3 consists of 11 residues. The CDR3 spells CASSATMKQFF. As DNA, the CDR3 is TGTGCCAGCAGCGCAACAATGAAGCAGTTCTTC.

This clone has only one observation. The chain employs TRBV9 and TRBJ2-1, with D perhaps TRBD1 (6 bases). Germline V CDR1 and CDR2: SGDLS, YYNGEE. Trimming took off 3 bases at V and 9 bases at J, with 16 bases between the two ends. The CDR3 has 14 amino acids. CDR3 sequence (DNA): TGTGCCAGCAGCGCCGGTAATAACAGGGCTGAGCAGTTCTTC. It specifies CASSAGNNRAEQFF.

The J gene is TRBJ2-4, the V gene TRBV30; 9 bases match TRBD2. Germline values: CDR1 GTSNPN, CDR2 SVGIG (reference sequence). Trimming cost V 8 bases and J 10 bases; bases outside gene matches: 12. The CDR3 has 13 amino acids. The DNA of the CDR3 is TGTGCCCAGTATGGGAGTAGCGGGAGTATTCAGTACTTC. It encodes CAQYGSSGSIQYF.

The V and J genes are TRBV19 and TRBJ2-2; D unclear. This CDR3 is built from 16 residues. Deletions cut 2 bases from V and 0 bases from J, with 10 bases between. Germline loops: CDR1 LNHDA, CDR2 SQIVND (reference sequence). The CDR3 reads CASSIRTLTNTGELFF. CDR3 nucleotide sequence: TGTGCCAGTAGTATACGGACCCTAACGAACACCGGGGAGCTGTTTTTT.

In nucleotides, the CDR3 is TGTGCCAGCAGCGGAATAGCGGGGCAATTAGACAATGAGCAGTTCTTC. Protein: CASSGIAGQLDNEQFF. This chain joins TRBV11-2 and TRBJ2-1; the match to TRBD2 covers 8 bases. This CDR3 has 16 amino acids. V shed 5 bases, J shed 5 bases, and the junction held 11 bases outside the gene matches. CDR1 is SGHAT, CDR2 FQNNGV, per germline.

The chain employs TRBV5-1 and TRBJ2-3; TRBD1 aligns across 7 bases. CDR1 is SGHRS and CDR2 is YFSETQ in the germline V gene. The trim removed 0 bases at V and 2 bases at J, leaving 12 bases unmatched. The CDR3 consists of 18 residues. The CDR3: CASSLGGTGDPPTDTQYF. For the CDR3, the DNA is TGCGCCAGCAGCTTGGGGGGTACAGGGGATCCTCCCACAGATACGCAGTATTTT.

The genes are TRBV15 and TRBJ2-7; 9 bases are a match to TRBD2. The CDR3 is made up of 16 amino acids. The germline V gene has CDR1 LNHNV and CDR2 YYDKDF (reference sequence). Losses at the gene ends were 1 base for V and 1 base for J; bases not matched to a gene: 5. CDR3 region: CATSRGGGAVSYEQYF. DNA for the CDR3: TGTGCCACCAGCAGAGGCGGGGGGGCCGTATCCTACGAGCAGTACTTC.

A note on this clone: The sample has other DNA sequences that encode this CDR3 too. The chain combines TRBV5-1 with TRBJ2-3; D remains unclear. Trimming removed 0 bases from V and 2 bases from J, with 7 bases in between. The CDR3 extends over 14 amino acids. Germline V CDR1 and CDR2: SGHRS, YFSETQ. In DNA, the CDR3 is TGCGCCAGCAGCTTGGGTGGACCCACAGATACGCAGTATTTT. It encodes CASSLGGPTDTQYF.

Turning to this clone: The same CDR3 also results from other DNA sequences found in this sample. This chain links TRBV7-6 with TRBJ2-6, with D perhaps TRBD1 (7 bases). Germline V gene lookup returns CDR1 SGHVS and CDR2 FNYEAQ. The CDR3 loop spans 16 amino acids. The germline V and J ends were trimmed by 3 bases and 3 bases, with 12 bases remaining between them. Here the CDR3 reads CASSFSQGGGANVLTF. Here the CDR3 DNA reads TGTGCCAGCAGCTTTAGCCAGGGGGGTGGGGCCAACGTCCTGACTTTC. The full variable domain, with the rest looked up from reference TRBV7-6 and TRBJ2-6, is GAGVSQSPRYKVTKRGQDVALRCDPISGHVSLYWYRQALGQGPEFLTYFNYEAQQDKSGLPNDRFSAERPEGSISTLTIQRTEQRDSAMYRCASSFSQGGGANVLTFGAGSRLTVL.